This T cell receptor (beta chain) was documented in a study of shared clonotypes between healthy human individuals. The overall study: Ranging from 18 to 49 in age, donors were a couple of women and a few men. Three plates were used per donor for CD4 naive, three for CD4 memory, two for CD8 naive and one for CD8 memory.

A few counts support this clone. The sample holds other DNA sequences that translate to the same CDR3. The CDR3 runs to 13 residues. V dropped 4 bases and J dropped 5 bases, with 11 bases sitting between them. Germline values: CDR1 MNHNS, CDR2 SASEGT. Donors comprised healthy HIV-negative adults lacking recent acute infections or vaccinations. Methods used by the authors: ImmunoSEQ gave junction-only sequences without quality scores, so filtering differed. Using immunoSEQ multiplex PCR, the repertoire was profiled, and TCRdb retains in-frame clones only, with some absent. That table furnishes V, J and clone size, whereas the DNA furnished D and trimming. The profile shows over a million clones, around 76% of them singletons.

The sample was memory CD4+ T cells sorted from blood. Subset specified: CD45RA-negative fraction. The clonotype was recovered from a man aged 18 to 30 in good health. The chain employs TRBV6-1 and TRBJ2-5; D tentatively reads TRBD1 or TRBD2 (5 bases each). The CDR3 coding sequence is TGTGCCAGCAGTGCGACGGGGCGTGAGACCCAGTACTTC. Its translation: CASSATGRETQYF.